This TCR beta chain was sequenced during a study of vaccination effects on CD4 cells after COVID-19. Across the study: Following the second dose by a median of 72 days, the post-vaccine samples were obtained. Cultures used 2 million or so PBMC per well, approximately 9.7 IU/ml IL-2 and around 10 ug/ml peptides.

Notes on the study in general: Healthy vaccinees' vaccine-induced clones included only 1 of 255 cross-reacting with common cold coronaviruses. The study had few convalescent patients and no early post-infection timepoints.

Assay: immunoSEQ multiplex PCR; the TCRdb copy retains only in-frame clones and omits some. The data show around 62,000 clones, about 74% seen once. Germline values: CDR1 SNHLY, CDR2 FYNNEI. After removal of 6 bases from V and 5 bases from J, the junction contained 17 bases not matched to a gene. The CDR3 has 18 amino acids. On roughly day 9 of culture, CD4+ T cells were separated out. Each person got two doses of an mRNA SARS-CoV-2 vaccine, BNT162b2 or mRNA-1273. This clone came up a few times. As yet, its antigen is unknown. This TCR was recovered from a human donor who received a COVID-19 vaccine. This specimen consisted of CD4+ T cells from PBMCs cultured without peptide, obtained after COVID-19 vaccination. The rearrangement joins TRBV2 to TRBJ2-7, with 12 bases matching TRBD1. The CDR3 DNA follows: TGTGCCAGCAGGGCCGGGACAGGGGGCTCTAGAAATCTGCACGAGCAGTACGTC. Encoded protein: CASRAGTGGSRNLHEQYV.